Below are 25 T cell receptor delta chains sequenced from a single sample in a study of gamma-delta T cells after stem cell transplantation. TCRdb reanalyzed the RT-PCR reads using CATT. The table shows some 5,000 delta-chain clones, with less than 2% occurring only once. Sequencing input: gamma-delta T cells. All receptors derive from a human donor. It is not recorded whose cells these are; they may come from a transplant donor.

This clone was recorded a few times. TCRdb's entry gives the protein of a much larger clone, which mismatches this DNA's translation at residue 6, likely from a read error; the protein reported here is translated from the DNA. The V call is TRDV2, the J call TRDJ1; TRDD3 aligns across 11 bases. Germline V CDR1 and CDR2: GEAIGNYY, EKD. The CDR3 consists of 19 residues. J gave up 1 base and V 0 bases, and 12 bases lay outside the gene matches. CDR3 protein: CACDTPLLGDTRGTDKLIF. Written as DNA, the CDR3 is TGTGCCTGTGACACCCCTCTGCTGGGGGATACTCGGGGCACCGATAAACTCATCTTT.

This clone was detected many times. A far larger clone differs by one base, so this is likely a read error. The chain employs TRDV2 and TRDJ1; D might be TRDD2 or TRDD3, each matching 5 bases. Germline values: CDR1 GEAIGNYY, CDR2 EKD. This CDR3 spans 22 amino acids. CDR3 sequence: CACDPLPNLLGRTLGNTDKLTF. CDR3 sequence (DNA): TGTGCCTGTGACCCGCTTCCAAATCTGCTGGGTCGAACCCTTGGGAACACCGATAAACTCACCTTT.

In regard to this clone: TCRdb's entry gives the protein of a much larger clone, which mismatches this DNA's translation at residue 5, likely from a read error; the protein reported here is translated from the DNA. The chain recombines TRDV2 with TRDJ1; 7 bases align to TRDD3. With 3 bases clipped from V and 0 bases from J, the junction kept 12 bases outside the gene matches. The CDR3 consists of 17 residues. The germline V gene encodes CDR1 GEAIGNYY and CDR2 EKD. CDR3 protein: CACDALVGGQYTDKLIF. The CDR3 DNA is TGTGCCTGTGACGCTCTCGTTGGGGGACAATACACCGATAAACTCATCTTT.

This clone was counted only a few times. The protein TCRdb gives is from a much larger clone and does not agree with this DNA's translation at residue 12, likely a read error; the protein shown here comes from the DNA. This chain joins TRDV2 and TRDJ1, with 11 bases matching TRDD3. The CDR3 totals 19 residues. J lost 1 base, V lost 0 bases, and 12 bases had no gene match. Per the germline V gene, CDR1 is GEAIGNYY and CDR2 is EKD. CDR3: CACDTLLLGDTQGTDKLIF. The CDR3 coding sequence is TGTGCCTGTGACACCCTTCTGCTGGGGGATACTCAGGGCACCGATAAACTCATCTTT.

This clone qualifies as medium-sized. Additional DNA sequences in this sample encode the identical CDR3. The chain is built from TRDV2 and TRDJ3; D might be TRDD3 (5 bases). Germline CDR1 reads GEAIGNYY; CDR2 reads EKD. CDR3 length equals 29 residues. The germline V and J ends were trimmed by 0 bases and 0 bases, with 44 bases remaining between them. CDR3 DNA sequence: TGTGCCTGTGACACCGTAGTGGCCGGCTTGGGGAACCGTTGGGATCCGATGATAACTGACTCCTGGGACACCCGACAGATGTTTTTC. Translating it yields CACDTVVAGLGNRWDPMITDSWDTRQMFF.

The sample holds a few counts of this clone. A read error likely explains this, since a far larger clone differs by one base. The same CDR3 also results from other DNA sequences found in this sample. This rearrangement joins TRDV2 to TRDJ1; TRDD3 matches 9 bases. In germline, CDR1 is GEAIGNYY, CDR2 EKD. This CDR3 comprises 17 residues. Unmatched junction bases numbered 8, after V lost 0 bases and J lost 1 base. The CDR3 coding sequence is TGTGCCTGTGACACCGTGGGGGATATAAGGTCCACCGATAAACTCATCTTT. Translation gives CACDTVGDIRSTDKLIF.

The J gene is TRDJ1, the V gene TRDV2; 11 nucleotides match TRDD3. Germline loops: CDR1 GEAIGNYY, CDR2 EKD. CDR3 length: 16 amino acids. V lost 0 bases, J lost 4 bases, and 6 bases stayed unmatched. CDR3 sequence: CACDTLLGDKGDKLIF. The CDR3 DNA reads TGTGCCTGTGACACCCTACTGGGGGATAAGGGCGATAAACTCATCTTT.

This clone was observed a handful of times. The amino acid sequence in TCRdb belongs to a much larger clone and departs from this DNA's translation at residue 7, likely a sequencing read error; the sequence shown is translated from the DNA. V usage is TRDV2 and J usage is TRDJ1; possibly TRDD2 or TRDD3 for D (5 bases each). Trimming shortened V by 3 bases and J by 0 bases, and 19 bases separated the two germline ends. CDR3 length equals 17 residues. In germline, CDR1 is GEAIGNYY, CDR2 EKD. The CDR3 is CACDGLVDLLNTDKLIF. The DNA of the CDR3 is TGTGCCTGTGACGGACTGGTGGACCTTCTTAACACCGATAAACTCATCTTT.

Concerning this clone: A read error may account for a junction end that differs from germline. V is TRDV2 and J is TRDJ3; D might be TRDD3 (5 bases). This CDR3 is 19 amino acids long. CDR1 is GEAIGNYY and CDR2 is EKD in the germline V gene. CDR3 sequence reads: CACDTLDSVSSWDTRQMFF. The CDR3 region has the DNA TGTGCCTGTGACACTTTGGATTCCGTGAGCTCCTGGGATACCCGACAGATGTTTTTC.

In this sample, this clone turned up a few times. This chain's CDR3 is CACYSITGGYENTDKLIF. CDR3 DNA sequence: TGTGCCTGTTATTCGATTACTGGGGGATACGAGAACACCGATAAACTCATCTTT. The chain employs TRDV2 and TRDJ1; 13 bases map to TRDD3. Germline CDR1 reads GEAIGNYY; CDR2 reads EKD. J gave up 0 bases and V 6 bases, and 12 bases lay outside the gene matches. This CDR3 contains 18 residues.

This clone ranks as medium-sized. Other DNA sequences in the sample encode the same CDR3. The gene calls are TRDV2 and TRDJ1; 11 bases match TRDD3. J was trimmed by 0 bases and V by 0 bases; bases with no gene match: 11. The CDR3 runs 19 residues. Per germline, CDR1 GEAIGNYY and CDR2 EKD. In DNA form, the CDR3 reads TGTGCCTGTGACACCGTTGGTGGGGGATACGCGGAGTACACCGATAAACTCATCTTT. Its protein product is CACDTVGGGYAEYTDKLIF.

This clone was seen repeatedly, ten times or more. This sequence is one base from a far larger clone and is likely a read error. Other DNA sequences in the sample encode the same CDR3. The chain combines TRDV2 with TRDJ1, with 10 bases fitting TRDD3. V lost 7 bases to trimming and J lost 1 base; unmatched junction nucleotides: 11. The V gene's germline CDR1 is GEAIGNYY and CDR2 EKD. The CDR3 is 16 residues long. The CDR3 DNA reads TGTGCCTGCGACCCTTTACTGGGGGATTCCACCGATAAACTCATCTTT. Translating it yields CACDPLLGDSTDKLIF.

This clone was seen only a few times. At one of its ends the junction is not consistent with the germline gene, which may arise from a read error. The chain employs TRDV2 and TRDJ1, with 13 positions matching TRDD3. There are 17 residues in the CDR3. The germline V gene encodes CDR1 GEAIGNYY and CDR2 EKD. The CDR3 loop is CACDPLLGDTNTDKLIF. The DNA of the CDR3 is TGCGCCTGTGACCCTTTACTGGGGGATACGAACACCGATAAACTCATCTTT.

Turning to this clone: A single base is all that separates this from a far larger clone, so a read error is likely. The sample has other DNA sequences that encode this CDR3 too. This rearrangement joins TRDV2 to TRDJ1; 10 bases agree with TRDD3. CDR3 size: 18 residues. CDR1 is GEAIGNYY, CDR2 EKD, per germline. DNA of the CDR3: TGCGCCTGTGACAGGATTTCAACTGGGGGATTTCGCACCGATAAACTCATCTTT. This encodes CACDRISTGGFRTDKLIF.

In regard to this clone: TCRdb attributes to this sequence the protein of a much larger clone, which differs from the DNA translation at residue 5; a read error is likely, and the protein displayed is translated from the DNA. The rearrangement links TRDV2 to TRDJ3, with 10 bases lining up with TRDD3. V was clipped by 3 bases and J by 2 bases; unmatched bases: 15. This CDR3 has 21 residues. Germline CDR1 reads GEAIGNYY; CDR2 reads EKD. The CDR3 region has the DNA TGTGCCTGTGACTACGTAGAGGGGGATACGCGACCCACCTGGGACACCCGACAGATGTTTTTC. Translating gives CACDYVEGDTRPTWDTRQMFF.

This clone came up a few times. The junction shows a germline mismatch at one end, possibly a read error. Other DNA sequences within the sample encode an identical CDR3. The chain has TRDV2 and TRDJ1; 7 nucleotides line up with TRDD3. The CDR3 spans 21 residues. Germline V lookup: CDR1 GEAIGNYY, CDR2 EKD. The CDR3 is CACDTAGPPQGWGTHTDKLIF. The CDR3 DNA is TGTGCCTGTGACACCGCGGGGCCGCCTCAGGGGTGGGGGACGCACACCGACAAACTCATCTTT.

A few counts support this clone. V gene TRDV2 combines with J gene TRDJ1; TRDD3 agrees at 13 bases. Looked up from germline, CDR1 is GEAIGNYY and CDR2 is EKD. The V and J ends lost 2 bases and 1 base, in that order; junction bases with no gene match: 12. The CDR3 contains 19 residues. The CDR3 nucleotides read TGTGCCTGTGACAGTGTACTGGGGGATACGCGGGGGGCCACCGATAAACTCATCTTT. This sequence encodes CACDSVLGDTRGATDKLIF.

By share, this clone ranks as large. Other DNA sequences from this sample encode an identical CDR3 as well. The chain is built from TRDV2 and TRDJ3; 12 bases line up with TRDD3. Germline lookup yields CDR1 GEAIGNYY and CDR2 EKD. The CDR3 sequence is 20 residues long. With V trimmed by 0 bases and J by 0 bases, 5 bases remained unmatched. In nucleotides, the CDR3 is TGTGCCTGTGACACCGTACTGGGGGATACAATCTCCTGGGACACCCGACAGATGTTTTTC. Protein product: CACDTVLGDTISWDTRQMFF.

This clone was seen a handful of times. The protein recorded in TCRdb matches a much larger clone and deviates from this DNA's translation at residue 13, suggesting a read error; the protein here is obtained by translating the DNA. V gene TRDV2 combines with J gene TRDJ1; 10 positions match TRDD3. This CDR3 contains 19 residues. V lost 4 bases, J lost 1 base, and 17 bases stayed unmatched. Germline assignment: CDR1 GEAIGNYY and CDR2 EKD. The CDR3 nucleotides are TGTGCCTGTGAAAACCTGGGGGATAAGCGAGTGCAGACCACCGATAAACTCATCTTT. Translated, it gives CACENLGDKRVQTTDKLIF.

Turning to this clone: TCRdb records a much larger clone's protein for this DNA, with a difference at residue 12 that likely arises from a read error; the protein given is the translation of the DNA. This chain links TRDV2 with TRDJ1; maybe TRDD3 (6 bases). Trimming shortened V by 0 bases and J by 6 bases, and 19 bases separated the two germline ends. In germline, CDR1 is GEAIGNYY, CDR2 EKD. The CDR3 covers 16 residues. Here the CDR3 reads CACDTVGAPGTNKLIF. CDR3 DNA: TGTGCCTGTGACACCGTGGGGGCCCCGGGGACCAATAAACTCATCTTT.

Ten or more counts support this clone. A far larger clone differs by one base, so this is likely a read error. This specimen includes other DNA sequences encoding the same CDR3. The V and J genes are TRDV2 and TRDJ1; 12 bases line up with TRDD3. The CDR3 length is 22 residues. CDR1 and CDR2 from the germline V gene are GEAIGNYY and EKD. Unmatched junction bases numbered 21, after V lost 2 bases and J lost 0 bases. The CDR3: CACDILGDTRDRKDVYTDKLIF. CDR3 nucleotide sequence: TGTGCCTGTGACATTCTGGGGGATACGCGGGACCGTAAGGACGTTTACACCGATAAACTCATCTTT.

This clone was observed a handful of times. The CDR3, as DNA: TGTGCCTGTGACACAGTTCCTAACCCTGTACTGGGGGATACTCCCCGTGCGACCGATAAACTCATCTTT. It is translated as CACDTVPNPVLGDTPRATDKLIF. The genes are TRDV2 and TRDJ1, with 12 bases that match TRDD3. The CDR3 consists of 23 residues. V lost 1 base to trimming and J lost 2 bases; unmatched junction nucleotides: 25. The germline gives CDR1 GEAIGNYY, CDR2 EKD.

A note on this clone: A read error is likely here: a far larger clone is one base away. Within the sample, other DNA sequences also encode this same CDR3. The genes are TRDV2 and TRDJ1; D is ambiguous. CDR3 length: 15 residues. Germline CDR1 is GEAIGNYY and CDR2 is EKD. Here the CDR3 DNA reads TGTGCTTGTGACACCCTCGGGACGGCCAACGATAAACTCATCTTT. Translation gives CACDTLGTANDKLIF.

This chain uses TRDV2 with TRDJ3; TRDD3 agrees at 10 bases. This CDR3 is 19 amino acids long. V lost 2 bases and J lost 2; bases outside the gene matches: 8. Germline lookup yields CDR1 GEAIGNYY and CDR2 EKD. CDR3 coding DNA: TGTGCCTGTGACAGCCTCCTGGGGGATAGTACCTGGGACACCCGACAGATGTTTTTC. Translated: CACDSLLGDSTWDTRQMFF.

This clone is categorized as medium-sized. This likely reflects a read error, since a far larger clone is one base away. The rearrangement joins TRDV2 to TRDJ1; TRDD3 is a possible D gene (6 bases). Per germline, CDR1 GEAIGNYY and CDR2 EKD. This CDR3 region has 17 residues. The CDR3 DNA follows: TGTGCCTGTGACAAAGTGGGGGCTCCAGTTGTGACCGATAAACCCATCTTT. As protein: CACDKVGAPVVTDKPIF.